This TCR beta chain was profiled in a study of Tregs in tolerant kidney transplant recipients. Only in-frame clones appear in the TCRdb table, and some are missing; sequencing was by immunoSEQ multiplex PCR. The sample carries some 55,000 clones, approximately 83% recorded once. Between the trimmed V and J ends, which lost 7 bases and 3 bases, there was a span of 9 bases. CDR1 is SNHLY, CDR2 FYNNEI, per germline. This CDR3 spans 12 amino acids. The source was Tregs from blood, collected before the transplant. The receptor comes from a human donor who received a combined kidney and bone marrow transplant. This chain links TRBV2 with TRBJ1-2; D is ambiguous. The chain's CDR3 is CASTTLDYGYTF. Here the CDR3 DNA reads TGTGCCAGCACCACCCTAGACTATGGCTACACCTTC.